One and the same sample provided the 23 T cell receptor beta chains below, sequenced in a study of cytomegalovirus exposure and HLA in healthy donors (dated by TCRdb to 2015 to 2018). Receptor libraries were prepared by the immunoSEQ multiplex PCR assay. For the multiplex PCR, a mixture combining 60 forward primers for TCR Vbeta segments and 13 reverse primers for TCR Jbeta segments was used. Imported from immuneACCESS, the table was reduced by TCRdb to in-frame sequences with V and J called. These copies leave out some clones; in studies compared against another copy, an unresolved V gene accounts for under half, and the cause of the remainder is not known. Recorded for this sample are about 170,000 clones; less than 85% of them occurred a single time. The ten most abundant clones make up 1% of the sample. Sequencing was done on a sample of PBMCs. Source of these receptors: a boy aged 2 to 9 in good health and CMV-seronegative.

The V call is TRBV19, the J call TRBJ2-5; weak D call: TRBD1 (5 bases). The CDR3 contains 14 residues. V lost 9 bases and J 4 bases, leaving 18 bases between the germline ends. The germline V gene encodes CDR1 LNHDA and CDR2 SQIVND (reference sequence). For the CDR3, the DNA is TGTGCCAGGGCTAGGGGCCTACATGTAGAGACCCAGTACTTC. It is translated as CARARGLHVETQYF.

The J gene is TRBJ1-1, the V gene TRBV6-1; D gene unclear. This CDR3 has 14 residues. The V gene's germline CDR1 is MNHNS and CDR2 SASEGT. Trimming cost V 0 bases and J 7 bases, with 12 bases left between them. CDR3 in DNA: TGTGCCAGCAGTGAAGCGCCACCAGGCTTTGAAGCTTTCTTT. Translation gives CASSEAPPGFEAFF.

This sequence joins TRBV7-3 and TRBJ1-4; D uncertain. The V gene lost 4 bases and the J gene lost 0 bases, with 15 bases spanning the gap. The CDR3 length is 17 residues. Germline CDR1 is SGHTA and CDR2 is FQGTGA. The CDR3 loop is CASSYQRESTTNEKLFF. In nucleotides, the CDR3 is TGTGCCAGCAGCTACCAGAGGGAGAGCACAACTAATGAAAAACTGTTTTTT.

The chain has TRBV30 and TRBJ1-3; unclear D gene. With 1 base removed from V and 0 bases from J, the gap between germline ends came to 7 bases. The CDR3 length is 14 residues. CDR1 and CDR2 from the germline V gene are GTSNPN and SVGIG (reference sequence). CDR3 in DNA: TGTGCCTGGAGTGGGAGCCTCTCTGGAAACACCATATATTTT. Translation gives CAWSGSLSGNTIYF. Combining the CDR3 with reference TRBV30 and TRBJ1-3 gives the whole variable domain SQTIHQWPATLVQPVGSPLSLECTVEGTSNPNLYWYRQAAGRGLQLLFYSVGIGQISSEVPQNLSASRPQDRQFILSSKKLLLSDSGFYLCAWSGSLSGNTIYFGEGSWLTVV.

The rearrangement uses TRBV28 and TRBJ1-2; tentatively, D is TRBD1 (5 bases). The V end lost 2 bases, the J end lost 5 bases, and 12 bases lay between the germline ends. The CDR3 runs to 14 residues. Per germline, CDR1 MDHEN and CDR2 SYDVKM. The CDR3 bases are TGTGCCAGCAGTTTAGAAGGGGCCCCGTATGGCTACACCTTC. It encodes CASSLEGAPYGYTF.

Only one count was recorded for this clone. V usage is TRBV11-2 and J usage is TRBJ1-2; D call uncertain. This CDR3 comprises 15 residues. Looked up from germline, CDR1 is SGHAT and CDR2 is FQNNGV. Trimming left V 5 bases short and J 0 bases short, with 13 bases between. CDR3 coding DNA: TGTGCCAGCAGCGAGGGATCACTCTCTAACTATGGCTACACCTTC. Its protein is CASSEGSLSNYGYTF.

The chain recombines TRBV30 with TRBJ1-4; 7 bases fit TRBD1. Germline V gives CDR1 GTSNPN, CDR2 SVGIG (reference sequence). The CDR3 has 14 amino acids. Unmatched junction bases numbered 3, after V lost 2 bases and J lost 3 bases. CDR3 in amino acids: CAWSRGQANEKLFF. CDR3 nucleotide sequence: TGTGCCTGGAGTAGAGGACAGGCTAATGAAAAACTGTTTTTT.

This clone was observed once. The V call is TRBV7-8, the J call TRBJ2-1; 7 bases match TRBD2. The length of the CDR3 is 15 residues. V dropped 2 bases and J dropped 6; count of bases not matched to a gene: 7. CDR1 SGHVS and CDR2 FQNEAQ come from the germline V gene. Written as DNA, the CDR3 is TGTGCCAGCAGCTTACGTGGGGGGGGTTCCAATGAGCAGTTCTTC. This encodes CASSLRGGGSNEQFF.

The chain combines TRBV15 with TRBJ2-5, with a tentative D call TRBD2 (5 bases). Germline CDR1 and CDR2: LNHNV and YYDKDF (reference sequence). Deletions cut 0 bases from V and 2 bases from J, with 10 bases between. This CDR3 comprises 15 residues. DNA for the CDR3: TGTGCCACCAGCAGAGACCCCGGGGAGCAAGAGACCCAGTACTTC. It codes for CATSRDPGEQETQYF.

CDR3 DNA: TGCGCCAGCAGCCAAGATCTAACAGGGGGCACGAACACTGAAGCTTTCTTT. This codes for CASSQDLTGGTNTEAFF. The chain links TRBV4-1 to TRBJ1-1; TRBD1 agrees at 9 bases. The CDR3 runs 17 residues. After removal of 0 bases from V and 1 base from J, the junction contained 6 bases not matched to a gene. Germline V CDR1 and CDR2: MGHRA, YSYEKL.

This sequence joins TRBV9 and TRBJ1-1, with 8 bases matching TRBD1. Germline trimming cut 1 base from V and 1 base from J; bases unmatched to any gene: 9. Germline CDR1 SGDLS, CDR2 YYNGEE. There are 17 residues in the CDR3. CDR3 nucleotides: TGTGCCAGCAGCGTACAATCTTTGACAGGGGCGAACACTGAAGCTTTCTTT. This sequence encodes CASSVQSLTGANTEAFF.

The CDR3 DNA sequence: TGTGCCAGCGATAGGGGGACTGAAGCTTTCTTT. It codes for CASDRGTEAFF. The V gene is TRBV28, the J gene TRBJ1-1; possibly TRBD1 for D (6 bases). This CDR3 spans 11 amino acids. V was clipped by 8 bases and J by 5 bases, with 9 bases between them. Looked up from germline, CDR1 is MDHEN and CDR2 is SYDVKM.

V is TRBV27 and J is TRBJ2-7; TRBD1 might be the D (6 bases). The end of the DNA aligns better with TRBJ2-1, so the J call may be wrong. CDR3 size: 17 residues. Germline V lookup: CDR1 MNHEY, CDR2 SMNVEV (reference sequence). The CDR3 loop is CASNSADSITNYNEQFF. The DNA of the CDR3 is TGTGCCAGCAACTCCGCGGACAGCATTACGAATTACAATGAGCAGTTCTTC.

The rearrangement uses TRBV2 and TRBJ2-1, with 16 positions matching TRBD2. In germline, CDR1 is SNHLY, CDR2 FYNNEI. The CDR3 length is 17 residues. Trimming took 8 bases from V and 8 from J; bases not matched to a gene: 12. DNA of the CDR3: TGTGCCAGCGTTCAGGGGACTAGCGGGGGGGTTTTACATGAGCAGTTCTTC. The encoded protein is CASVQGTSGGVLHEQFF.

This clone was seen a single time. The V and J genes are TRBV28 and TRBJ1-1, with a tentative D call TRBD1 (6 bases). This CDR3 spans 13 amino acids. Trimming cost V 6 bases and J 4 bases, with 12 bases left between them. From germline, CDR1 is MDHEN and CDR2 SYDVKM. CDR3 residues: CASSRRGGTEAFF. CDR3 coding DNA: TGTGCCAGCAGCCGCCGAGGGGGCACTGAAGCTTTCTTT.

The CDR3 region is CASSQDLGSEAFF. As DNA, the CDR3 is TGCGCCAGCAGCCAAGATCTAGGTTCTGAAGCTTTCTTT. The chain carries TRBV4-1 and TRBJ1-1, with D uncertain. The CDR3 loop spans 13 amino acids. Trimming took off 0 bases at V and 6 bases at J, with 8 bases between the two ends. Germline V gene data show CDR1 as MGHRA and CDR2 as YSYEKL.

The chain is built from TRBV18 and TRBJ2-1; D gene ambiguous. The length of the CDR3 is 13 residues. The germline V gene encodes CDR1 KGHSH and CDR2 LQKENI. V gave up 4 bases and J gave up 5 bases, with 9 bases separating them. The DNA for the CDR3 is TGTGCCAGCTCACAACTAACCCACAATGAGCAGTTCTTC. It codes for CASSQLTHNEQFF.

CDR3 DNA: TGTGCCAGCAGCGTAAGACAGGACGGTGGGAGCATTTATGGCTACACCTTC. This gives the protein CASSVRQDGGSIYGYTF. The gene calls are TRBV21-1 and TRBJ1-2; the table's D call of TRBD1 was not tested on the DNA. TRBV21-1 counts as a pseudogene. This CDR3 comprises 17 residues.

This chain links TRBV7-3 with TRBJ1-5; D remains ambiguous. Germline lookup yields CDR1 SGHTA and CDR2 FQGTGA. The CDR3 sequence is 13 residues long. Trimming pared 2 bases from V and 7 bases from J, leaving 9 bases between. CDR3 coding DNA: TGTGCCAGCAGCTTAGCCGACGGGCAGCCCCAGCATTTT. Translating it yields CASSLADGQPQHF.

The chain has TRBV5-4 and TRBJ1-3, with TRBD1 matching 9 bases. The CDR3 length is 17 residues. Germline lookup yields CDR1 SGHNT and CDR2 YYREEE (reference sequence). Unmatched junction bases numbered 11, after V lost 4 bases and J lost 3 bases. Written as DNA, the CDR3 is TGTGCCAGCAGCGTCCCGGGACAGGGTTTGAGTGGAAACACCATATATTTT. Its translation: CASSVPGQGLSGNTIYF.

The chain combines TRBV28 with TRBJ2-1, with 8 positions matching TRBD2. There are 15 residues in the CDR3. The trim removed 2 bases at V and 9 bases at J, leaving 9 bases unmatched. Per germline, CDR1 MDHEN and CDR2 SYDVKM. The CDR3 loop reads CASSLRAGDRSEQFF. Here the CDR3 DNA reads TGTGCCAGCAGTTTACGAGCGGGGGATCGTAGTGAGCAGTTCTTC.

The chain recombines TRBV5-1 with TRBJ2-3, with a possible D match to TRBD1 (5 bases). In germline, CDR1 is SGHRS, CDR2 YFSETQ. The CDR3 consists of 14 residues. V was clipped by 0 bases and J by 2 bases, with 7 bases between them. The CDR3 region is CASSLEDTTDTQYF. The CDR3 DNA is TGCGCCAGCAGCTTGGAGGACACCACAGATACGCAGTATTTT.

The chain joins TRBV6-5 to TRBJ2-1; 9 bases are shared with TRBD1. The CDR3 is 15 amino acids. CDR1 and CDR2 from the germline V gene are MNHEY and SVGAGI. V shed 2 bases and J 8 bases; nucleotides not matched to a gene: 7. The CDR3 here is CASSYMGQGGDEQFF. The CDR3 nucleotides are TGTGCCAGCAGTTACATGGGACAGGGTGGGGATGAGCAGTTCTTC.